This T cell receptor beta chain was documented in a study of metastatic and nonmetastatic thyroid tumors. Across the study: Across peripheral blood and tumor or nodule tissue samples taken from malignant and benign thyroid patients, the repertoires were compared with one another.

Remarks on this clone: The antigen remains undetermined.

Per the original data handling: A classifier for distant metastasis in papillary thyroid cancer was constructed using CDR3 differences observed across clinicopathological groups. TCRdb re-called the PCR reads with MiXCR. TCRdb, rather than the study authors, made the V and J calls. This table has 4,000 or so clones, roughly 30% appearing once. Whole-study findings and limits: Malignant thyroid tumors reportedly had TCR beta diversity that was significantly higher than in benign nodules, in blood and tumor.

No treatment had been given to any patient before thyroid surgery. CDR1 and CDR2 (germline): KGHSH, LQKENI. This CDR3 is 12 amino acids long. The chain uses TRBV18 and TRBJ2-5; D might be TRBD2 (5 bases). TRBJ2-1 matches the DNA end more closely, so the J call is doubtful. Material: adjacent normal tissue. This receptor was identified in a male donor with papillary thyroid cancer or a benign thyroid nodule (not recorded which). Some clones in this sample may be carry-over from other donors' samples. The CDR3 region is CASSPGVNEQFF. Here the CDR3 DNA reads TGTGCCAGCTCACCCGGGGTCAATGAGCAGTTCTTC.